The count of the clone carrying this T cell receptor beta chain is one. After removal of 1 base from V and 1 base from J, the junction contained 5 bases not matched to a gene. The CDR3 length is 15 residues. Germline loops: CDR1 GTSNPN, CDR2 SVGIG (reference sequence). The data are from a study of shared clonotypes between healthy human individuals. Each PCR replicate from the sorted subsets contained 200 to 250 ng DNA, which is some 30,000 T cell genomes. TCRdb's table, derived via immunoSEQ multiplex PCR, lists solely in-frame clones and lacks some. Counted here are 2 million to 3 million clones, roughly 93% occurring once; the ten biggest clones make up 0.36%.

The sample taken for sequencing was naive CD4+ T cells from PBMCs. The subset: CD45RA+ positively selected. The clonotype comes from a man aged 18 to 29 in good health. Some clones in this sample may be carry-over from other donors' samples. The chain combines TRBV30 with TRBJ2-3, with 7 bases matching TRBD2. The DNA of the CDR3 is TGTGCCTGGAGTGGCCCCACTAGCGGCACAGATACGCAGTATTTT. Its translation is CAWSGPTSGTDTQYF.